These 19 T cell receptor beta chains share one sample of origin, sequenced in a study of T cells expressing NK-cell markers. TCRdb re-analyzed the 5' RACE reads; it lists each CDR3 protein once, without DNA. In total, the table holds about 460,000 distinct CDR3 sequences. The sample comprised blood T cells: a sorted CD56 or NKG2C T cell subset, CD4+ or CD8+ T cells, or bulk PBMC T cells (not recorded which). The receptor source for this set is a woman aged 45-65 years in good health.

The V gene is TRBV7-3, the J gene TRBJ2-1. The CDR3 covers 13 residues. Germline CDR1 is SGHTA and CDR2 is FQGTGA. The CDR3 region is CASSSTTNDGKFF.

The V and J genes are TRBV12-5 and TRBJ2-1; TCRdb lists TRBD2, though no DNA is available to test this call. This CDR3 is built from 15 residues. Looked up from germline, CDR1 is LGHNT and CDR2 is FRNRAP. CDR3 protein: CASGPFLAGGNEQFF.

The V gene is TRBV4-1, the J gene TRBJ2-1; TCRdb names TRBD2, which stays unverified in the absence of DNA. This CDR3 is 18 amino acids long. Germline V gene sequence: CDR1 MGHRA, CDR2 YSYEKL. The CDR3 spells CASSQVASGRAWMNEQFF.

The V and J genes are TRBV7-7 and TRBJ2-2; as DNA is missing, the TRBD2 call by TCRdb cannot be tested. Per germline, CDR1 SSHAT and CDR2 FNYEAQ (reference sequence). CDR3 length: 15 amino acids. The CDR3 here is CASSLDGPHTGELFF. The complete variable domain, with remaining parts taken from reference TRBV7-7 and TRBJ2-2, reads GAGVSQSPRYKVTKRGQDVTLRCDPISSHATLYWYQQALGQGPEFLTYFNYEAQPDKSGLPSDRFSAERPEGSISTLTIQRTEQRDSAMYRCASSLDGPHTGELFFGEGSRLTVL.

V and J are TRBV7-9 and TRBJ2-3; checking the TCRdb D call of TRBD2 is not possible without DNA. This CDR3 spans 14 amino acids. Germline V gene lookup returns CDR1 SEHNR and CDR2 FQNEAQ (reference sequence). CDR3 amino acids: CASSPSLKSDTQYF.

This chain uses TRBV3-1 with TRBJ2-1; the TCRdb call, TRBD1, lacks DNA for checking. The germline V gene encodes CDR1 LGHDT and CDR2 YNNKEL (reference sequence). This CDR3 is built from 16 residues. CDR3 protein: CASSHWTGINYNEQFF.

The gene calls are TRBV12-3 or TRBV12-4 and TRBJ1-3; the D call from TCRdb, TRBD1, cannot be confirmed without DNA. The CDR3 has 17 amino acids. CDR3 amino acids: CASSFGTVDFSGNTIYF.

The chain has TRBV4-2 and TRBJ2-2; the TCRdb call, TRBD2, lacks DNA for checking. This CDR3 comprises 15 residues. Germline V gives CDR1 LGHNA, CDR2 YNFKEQ. The CDR3 loop is CASSSGSAETGELFF.

The chain joins TRBV10-3 to TRBJ2-5; absent DNA, TCRdb's TRBD1 call cannot be checked. CDR1 is ENHRY, CDR2 SYGVKD, per germline. The CDR3 is made up of 14 amino acids. The CDR3 spells CAISRRELGETQYF.

The chain links TRBV20-1 to TRBJ2-2; the TRBD1 assignment by TCRdb is unverifiable without DNA. The CDR3 has 13 residues. CDR1 DFQATT and CDR2 SNEGSKA come from the germline V gene (reference sequence). CDR3 amino acids: CSAQDRFTGELFF.

This chain links TRBV29-1 with TRBJ2-1. There are 11 residues in the CDR3. Per the germline V gene, CDR1 is SQVTM and CDR2 is ANQGSEA. This CDR3 reads CSVENGYEQFF.

This chain joins TRBV18 and TRBJ1-3. Germline CDR1 is KGHSH and CDR2 is LQKENI. The CDR3 is 16 amino acids. CDR3 loop: CASSPLTALSGNTIYF.

This sequence joins TRBV11-3 and TRBJ2-1; without DNA, the TCRdb call of TRBD1 cannot be checked. The CDR3 spans 13 residues. Germline loops: CDR1 SGHNT, CDR2 YENEEA. The CDR3 sequence: CASSSQGVHEQFF.

V gene TRBV5-1 combines with J gene TRBJ2-2. Germline V CDR1 and CDR2: SGHRS, YFSETQ. The CDR3 is 14 amino acids. The CDR3 spells CASSLAHGSGELFF. The whole variable domain, filled in from reference TRBV5-1 and TRBJ2-2, reads KAGVTQTPRYLIKTRGQQVTLSCSPISGHRSVSWYQQTPGQGLQFLFEYFSETQRNKGNFPGRFSGRQFSNSRSEMNVSTLELGDSALYLCASSLAHGSGELFFGEGSRLTVL.

V usage is TRBV7-8 and J usage is TRBJ2-3; no DNA is available, so the TRBD2 call from TCRdb remains unchecked. This CDR3 spans 14 amino acids. Looked up from germline, CDR1 is SGHVS and CDR2 is FQNEAQ. The CDR3 is CASSVGLITDTQYF.

This chain joins TRBV29-1 and TRBJ2-7; the D gene TCRdb calls, TRBD1, cannot be checked with no DNA. This CDR3 comprises 11 residues. The germline V gene encodes CDR1 SQVTM and CDR2 ANQGSEA. The chain's CDR3 is CSVYSVPEQYF.

The chain has TRBV5-4 and TRBJ2-3; the D gene TCRdb calls, TRBD2, cannot be checked with no DNA. Germline assignment: CDR1 SGHNT and CDR2 YYREEE (reference sequence). The CDR3 totals 15 residues. The CDR3 here is CASSLGAGLTDTQYF.

The chain recombines TRBV7-7 with TRBJ2-5; the D call of TRBD2 rests on TCRdb alone, since no DNA is present to check it. The germline gives CDR1 SSHAT, CDR2 FNYEAQ (reference sequence). The CDR3 runs to 15 residues. This CDR3 reads CASSLASTSGETQYF.

The chain couples TRBV7-9 to TRBJ2-5; TCRdb's D call of TRBD2 is untestable without DNA. CDR3 length: 18 amino acids. Germline assignment: CDR1 SEHNR and CDR2 FQNEAQ (reference sequence). Here the CDR3 reads CASSLQKGTSGRKETQYF.